Below are 22 T cell receptor beta chains sequenced from a single sample in a study of blood T cells in healthy people across ages (dated by TCRdb to 2014 to 2015). Libraries were built with 5' RACE. Sequencing relied on an Illumina HiSeq 2500. A second PCR of about 6 to 11 cycles was performed with a sample-barcoded 5' primer and a J-beta primer mix. TCRdb handled the public reads itself, with Q25 trimming in fastp and clone calling in MiXCR, and kept productive beta chains. Identical CDR3 protein sequences are pooled into one entry, listed with their most common genes and DNA. Recorded for this sample are about 1.8 million distinct CDR3 sequences; 49% of them occurred a single time. The ten largest clones add up to approximately 2.1% of the sample. Sequencing input: blood. All receptors derive from a woman aged 40-49 years in good health.

This chain links TRBV20-1 with TRBJ2-1, with D perhaps matching TRBD2 (5 bases). V was trimmed by 5 bases and J by 9 bases, leaving 17 bases between them. Germline-derived CDR1 and CDR2 are DFQATT and SNEGSKA (reference sequence). The CDR3 has 13 amino acids. The CDR3 bases are TGCAGTGCTGCTACCGGGCCGGGGATTGAGCAGTTCTTC. Amino acid sequence: CSAATGPGIEQFF.

This clonotype was seen more than once but under ten times. The chain has TRBV9 and TRBJ2-3, with TRBD2 as a possible D gene (5 bases). The germline V gene encodes CDR1 SGDLS and CDR2 YYNGEE. The V and J ends lost 4 bases and 2 bases respectively, with 11 bases between them. The CDR3 consists of 14 residues. The CDR3 is CASSIRDATDTQYF. CDR3 nucleotide sequence: TGTGCCAGCAGCATCCGGGATGCCACAGATACGCAGTATTTT.

This clonotype has only a few counts. The chain has TRBV5-1 and TRBJ2-5, with unresolved D. Trimming left V 8 bases short and J 4 bases short, with 18 bases between. The CDR3 has 14 amino acids. Germline V lookup: CDR1 SGHRS, CDR2 YFSETQ. The CDR3, as DNA: TGCGCCAGTAAACAGCGACTCGGGCGAGAGACCCAGTACTTC. Translation gives CASKQRLGRETQYF.

The chain carries TRBV28 and TRBJ1-6, with D maybe TRBD1 (6 bases). The V gene's germline CDR1 is MDHEN and CDR2 SYDVKM. There are 14 residues in the CDR3. The V end was cut by 10 bases, the J end by 6 bases, with 16 bases between. Here the CDR3 reads CATRRQVLNSPLHF. DNA of the CDR3: TGTGCCACCAGGCGACAGGTGCTTAATTCACCCCTCCACTTT.

V is TRBV7-9 and J is TRBJ2-1, with 7 nucleotides matching TRBD2. The length of the CDR3 is 14 residues. V trimming: 1 base; J trimming: 10 bases; junction bases outside the gene matches: 7. The germline V gene has CDR1 SEHNR and CDR2 FQNEAQ (reference sequence). CDR3 nucleotide sequence: TGTGCCAGCAGCTTAGAACCAGCGGGGAACGAGCAGTTCTTC. Translating gives CASSLEPAGNEQFF.

This sequence joins TRBV4-3 and TRBJ1-2; weak D call: TRBD1 (6 bases). Germline assignment: CDR1 LGHNA and CDR2 YSLEER. Trimming pared 4 bases from V and 4 bases from J, leaving 16 bases between. This CDR3 has 15 residues. The CDR3 bases are TGCGCCAGCAGCCTAGATGCAGGGGTAGGCTATGGCTACACCTTC. It is translated as CASSLDAGVGYGYTF.

V usage is TRBV12-3 or TRBV12-4 and J usage is TRBJ2-1; TRBD2 aligns across 10 bases. The CDR3 is 16 residues long. J gave up 4 bases and V 3 bases, and 6 bases lay outside the gene matches. The DNA for the CDR3 is TGTGCCAGCAGTTTCATAGCGGGGGGCCCTTACAATGAGCAGTTCTTC. It specifies CASSFIAGGPYNEQFF.

This clonotype was detected a few times. V is TRBV29-1 and J is TRBJ2-5; TRBD2 agrees at 9 bases. Germline CDR1 SQVTM, CDR2 ANQGSEA. With V trimmed by 4 bases and J by 5 bases, 11 bases remained unmatched. The CDR3 loop spans 15 amino acids. The CDR3 DNA reads TGCAGCGTTGTTGGCGGGGGGGCGGTATTCGAGACCCAGTACTTC. Translated, it gives CSVVGGGAVFETQYF.

This clonotype was seen only a few times. This chain connects TRBV28 to TRBJ2-7; D is uncertain. Trimming took 11 bases from V and 0 from J, leaving 14 bases between them. This CDR3 comprises 13 residues. The germline CDR1 and CDR2 sequences are MDHEN and SYDVKM. This CDR3 reads CAYGGQASYEQYF. The CDR3 DNA reads TGTGCCTATGGTGGGCAGGCCTCCTACGAGCAGTACTTC.

Turning to this clonotype: A much larger clone is a single base away; this may be a read error. CDR3 coding DNA: TGTGCCAGCAGCTTAGGGGACAGTATCTATGGCTACACCTTC. Translation: CASSLGDSIYGYTF. The chain uses TRBV7-9 and TRBJ1-2; 7 positions agree with TRBD1. Trimming removed 1 base from V and 4 bases from J; junction bases left unmatched: 3. CDR1 and CDR2 (germline): SEHNR, FQNEAQ (reference sequence). This CDR3 is built from 14 residues.

This clonotype was seen only a few times. This CDR3 reads CASSLRAGITDTQYF. CDR3 in DNA: TGTGCCAGCAGCTTACGGGCGGGGATTACAGATACGCAGTATTTT. This chain connects TRBV7-2 to TRBJ2-3; D may be TRBD2 (6 bases). This CDR3 comprises 15 residues. The ends were cut back, 2 bases at V and 3 bases at J, with 12 bases in the middle. Germline V CDR1 and CDR2: SGHTA, FQGNSA.

The J gene is TRBJ2-3, the V gene TRBV6-4, with TRBD2 identical over 9 bases. The CDR3 extends over 14 amino acids. Germline CDR1 MRHNA, CDR2 SNTAGT. With 2 bases clipped from V and 6 bases from J, the junction kept 3 bases outside the gene matches. CDR3 sequence: CASSDSGGQDTQYF. CDR3 DNA sequence: TGTGCCAGCAGTGACAGCGGGGGGCAGGATACGCAGTATTTT.

This clonotype occurred a few times. The chain employs TRBV20-1 and TRBJ2-5, with a possible D match to TRBD1 (6 bases). Germline loops: CDR1 DFQATT, CDR2 SNEGSKA (reference sequence). V dropped 6 bases and J dropped 11 bases, with 25 bases sitting between them. The CDR3 runs to 14 residues. In DNA form, the CDR3 reads TGCAGTGCCAACTTCGTGGACAGTTACAATGAGCAGTACTTC. Its translation is CSANFVDSYNEQYF.

The rearrangement links TRBV5-6 to TRBJ2-1; tentatively, D is TRBD1 or TRBD2 (5 bases each). Trimming removed 10 bases from V and 0 bases from J, with 14 bases in between. Germline CDR1 and CDR2: SGHDT and YYEEEE. This CDR3 has 14 residues. In nucleotides, the CDR3 is TGTGCCGGCCGAAAGGGGAGCTCCTACAATGAGCAGTTCTTC. This encodes CAGRKGSSYNEQFF.

This chain uses TRBV5-1 with TRBJ1-2, with 7 bases that match TRBD1. Trimming removed 0 bases from V and 6 bases from J; junction bases left unmatched: 5. The CDR3 totals 14 residues. Germline lookup yields CDR1 SGHRS and CDR2 YFSETQ. The CDR3 is CASSLADRFDGYTF. DNA for the CDR3: TGCGCCAGCAGCTTGGCGGACAGGTTCGATGGCTACACCTTC.

This clonotype was found a few times. The genes are TRBV7-2 and TRBJ2-5; 9 bases align to TRBD1. The J call may be in error: the DNA end matches TRBJ2-7 better. CDR1 is SGHTA and CDR2 is FQGNSA in the germline V gene. This CDR3 spans 14 amino acids. CDR3 DNA sequence: TGTGCCAGCAGCTTAGCCGGGACAGGGAACGAGCAGTACTTC. This gives the protein CASSLAGTGNEQYF.

This clonotype was seen at least ten times. The CDR3 is CASSFPTNSYNEQFF. CDR3 DNA sequence: TGTGCCAGCAGCTTCCCAACTAATTCCTACAATGAGCAGTTCTTC. V gene TRBV7-3 combines with J gene TRBJ2-1; D gene unclear. The CDR3 sequence is 15 residues long. Between the trimmed V and J ends, which lost 3 bases and 1 base, there was a span of 10 bases. The germline CDR1 and CDR2 sequences are SGHTA and FQGTGA.

V gene TRBV20-1 combines with J gene TRBJ2-7; 9 bases match TRBD2. Trimming cost V 5 bases and J 1 base; bases outside gene matches: 3. Looked up from germline, CDR1 is DFQATT and CDR2 is SNEGSKA (reference sequence). The CDR3 totals 13 residues. The CDR3 here is CSAVSGRSYEQYF. Written as DNA, the CDR3 is TGCAGTGCTGTTAGCGGGAGATCCTACGAGCAGTACTTC.

This clonotype showed up just once. The chain links TRBV6-1 to TRBJ2-7; 7 bases fit TRBD2. V gave up 5 bases and J gave up 12 bases; unmatched junction bases: 19. This CDR3 comprises 15 residues. Germline V gene sequence: CDR1 MNHNS, CDR2 SASEGT. The CDR3 loop reads CASSSFGGGKETRYF. The DNA for the CDR3 is TGTGCCAGCAGTTCCTTTGGCGGGGGTAAAGAGACCCGGTACTTC.

The V and J genes are TRBV6-5 and TRBJ1-2, with 7 bases lining up with TRBD1. CDR1 and CDR2 (germline): MNHEY, SVGAGI. Trimming at V came to 0 bases and at J to 5 bases, leaving 6 bases not matched to a gene. The CDR3 has 15 residues. The CDR3 region has the DNA TGTGCCAGCAGTTACTCGGGGACAGAATTATATGGCTACACCTTC. The encoded protein is CASSYSGTELYGYTF.

A few counts support this clonotype. This sequence joins TRBV7-2 and TRBJ2-2; D is tentatively TRBD1 or TRBD2 (5 bases each). Trimming left V 2 bases short and J 0 bases short, with 10 bases between. In germline, CDR1 is SGHTA, CDR2 FQGNSA. This CDR3 spans 16 amino acids. The CDR3 is CASSLLGRANTGELFF. Here the CDR3 DNA reads TGTGCCAGCAGCTTATTGGGGCGGGCGAACACCGGGGAGCTGTTTTTT.

This sequence joins TRBV12-3 or TRBV12-4 and TRBJ2-3; 9 bases are a match to TRBD2. This CDR3 has 15 amino acids. With 8 bases clipped from V and 5 bases from J, the junction kept 11 bases outside the gene matches. CDR3 bases: TGTGCCAGCGGGTGGGGGCGGGGGGGCCGAGATACGCAGTATTTT. It specifies CASGWGRGGRDTQYF.